This entry features one T cell receptor (beta chain) sequence. The data originate from a study of blood T cell repertoires in COVID-19. Across the study: The samples span acute and convalescent COVID-19 from the United States, Italy and Spain. PBMCs, B-cell-depleted T cells, or T cells were the source of the cDNA or gDNA that made up the material.

Original analysis: Reference gene primers were amplified, and this amplification served to estimate nucleated cell counts. The method was immunoSEQ multiplex PCR; TCRdb's version includes in-frame clones alone and lacks a portion of them. The DNA gave D and trimming, while V, J and clone size come from that table. The table records 120,000 or so clones, more than 65% of them present only once. The CDR3 loop spans 15 amino acids. The V gene end was trimmed by 3 bases and the J gene end by 10 bases; junction bases not matched to a gene: 7. CDR1 and CDR2 (germline): LNHDA, SQIVND (reference sequence). The clonotype comes from a human donor in a cohort sampled during active COVID-19. This chain connects TRBV19 to TRBJ2-1, with 12 bases identical to TRBD2. The material sequenced was peripheral blood. CDR3 in DNA: TGTGCCAGTAGTATCCTAGCGGGAGGGCCGGGGGAGCAGTTCTTC. Translating it yields CASSILAGGPGEQFF.